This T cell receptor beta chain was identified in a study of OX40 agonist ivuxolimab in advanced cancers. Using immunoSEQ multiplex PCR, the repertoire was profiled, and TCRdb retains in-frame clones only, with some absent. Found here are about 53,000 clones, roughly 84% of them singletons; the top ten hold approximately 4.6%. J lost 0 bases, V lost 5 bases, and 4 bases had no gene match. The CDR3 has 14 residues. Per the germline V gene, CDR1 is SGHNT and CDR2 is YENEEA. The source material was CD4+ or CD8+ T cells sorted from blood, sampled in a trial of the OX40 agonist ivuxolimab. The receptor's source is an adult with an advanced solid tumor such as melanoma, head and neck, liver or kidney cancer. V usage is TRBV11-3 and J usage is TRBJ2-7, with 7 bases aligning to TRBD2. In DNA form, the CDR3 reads TGTGCCAGCAGCCTCCTAGCGGCCTCCTACGAGCAGTACTTC. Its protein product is CASSLLAASYEQYF.